The sequence of this TCR beta chain was determined in a study of response to subunit inactivated influenza vaccine. Study observations and caveats: Researchers suggested that each seasonal influenza vaccination recruits few new T cells.

This CDR3 has 13 residues. The V gene lost 3 bases and the J gene lost 4 bases, with 11 bases spanning the gap. Germline CDR1 DFQATT, CDR2 SNEGSKA (reference sequence). About this clonotype itself: The antigen remains undetermined.

Each CDR3 protein gets one entry after TCRdb re-called the RT-PCR reads with MiXCR. This sample has some 640,000 distinct CDR3 sequences, with approximately 15% found just once. The chain has TRBV20-1 and TRBJ2-3; D not certain. The sequence derives from a man in his forties or fifties who received an inactivated influenza vaccine. This specimen was PBMCs from blood, taken less than 15 days before vaccination. CDR3 residues: CSASPYGADTQYF. CDR3 DNA sequence: TGCAGTGCTAGCCCCTACGGCGCAGATACGCAGTATTTT.